The text below deals with one T cell receptor beta chain. This sample was taken from a study of blood T cell repertoires in COVID-19. V lost 5 bases to trimming and J lost 2 bases, with 12 bases between them. This CDR3 has 14 amino acids. The V gene's germline CDR1 is MNHEY and CDR2 SVGAGI. Libraries were prepared by immunoSEQ multiplex PCR; TCRdb keeps only in-frame clonotypes and omits some of them. The sample holds 90,000 to 130,000 clones; approximately 85% are singletons and the top ten take under 2.5%. The clonotype originates from a human donor in a cohort sampled during active COVID-19. Sample: peripheral blood. The chain recombines TRBV6-5 with TRBJ2-5; possibly TRBD2 for D (6 bases). CDR3 sequence: CASSTSGPQETQYF. The CDR3 DNA reads as TGTGCCAGCAGTACAAGCGGGCCTCAAGAGACCCAGTACTTC.